The present T cell receptor (beta chain) was sequenced within a study of blood T cell repertoires in COVID-19. For the study at large: Some COVID-19 samples were acute and others convalescent; all came from the United States, Italy and Spain. Sources were T cells, B-cell-depleted T cells, or PBMCs; the material itself was cDNA or gDNA.

V lost 2 bases and J 3 bases, leaving 7 bases between the germline ends. This CDR3 comprises 13 residues. Germline V lookup: CDR1 MNHEY, CDR2 SVGAGI. Per the authors' pipeline: By means of reference gene primer amplification, nucleated cell counts were estimated. The assay was immunoSEQ multiplex PCR, and TCRdb's table has in-frame clones only and misses some. Clone size and the V and J calls come from that table; the DNA yielded D and trimming. The sample lists around 16,000 clones; 85% to 90% were seen once. The gene calls are TRBV6-5 and TRBJ1-1; D ambiguous. Specimen: peripheral blood. The sequence came from a man aged 55-75 years with acute or convalescent COVID-19. The CDR3 region is CASSYQGDTEAFF. The CDR3 DNA reads TGTGCCAGCAGTTACCAAGGAGACACTGAAGCTTTCTTT.